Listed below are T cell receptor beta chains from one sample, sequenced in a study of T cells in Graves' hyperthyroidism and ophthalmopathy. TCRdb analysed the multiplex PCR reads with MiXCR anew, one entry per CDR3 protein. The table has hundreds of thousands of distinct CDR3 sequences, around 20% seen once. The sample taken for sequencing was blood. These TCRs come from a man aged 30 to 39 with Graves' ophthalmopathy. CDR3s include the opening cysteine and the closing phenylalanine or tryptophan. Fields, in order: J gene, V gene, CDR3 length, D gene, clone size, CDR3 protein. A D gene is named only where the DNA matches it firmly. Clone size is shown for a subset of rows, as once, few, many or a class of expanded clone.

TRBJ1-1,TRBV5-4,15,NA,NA,CASSLEQGRNTEAFF
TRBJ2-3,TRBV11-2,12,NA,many,CASSPGANTQYF
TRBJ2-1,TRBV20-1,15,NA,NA,CSARDRRLSDGEQFF
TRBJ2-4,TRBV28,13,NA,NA,CASSQGGKNIQYF
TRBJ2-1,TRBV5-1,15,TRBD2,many,CASSSNVAGKNEQFF
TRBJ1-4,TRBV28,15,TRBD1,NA,CASSSHGTGEEKLFF
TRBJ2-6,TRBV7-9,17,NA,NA,CASSPPTGISGANVLTF
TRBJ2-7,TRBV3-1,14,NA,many,CASSPGWGGYEQYF
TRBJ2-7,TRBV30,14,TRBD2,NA,CAWRLAGGNHEQYF
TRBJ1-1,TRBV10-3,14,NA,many,CAARPGRENTEAFF
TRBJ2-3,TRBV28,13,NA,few,CASKGMAEDTQYF
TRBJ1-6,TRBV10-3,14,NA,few,CATGRAGEGSPLHF
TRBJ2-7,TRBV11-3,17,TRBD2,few,CASSEPRTAGAPDEQYF
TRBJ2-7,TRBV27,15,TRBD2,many,CATRGLAGGGYEQYF
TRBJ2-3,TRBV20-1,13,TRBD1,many,CSAPGQTTDTQYF
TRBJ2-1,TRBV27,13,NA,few,CASSFVRGNEQFF
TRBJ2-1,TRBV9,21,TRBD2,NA,CASSKPPTIAGGPRSYNEQFF
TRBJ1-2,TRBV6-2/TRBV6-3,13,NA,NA,CASSYEKYYGYTF
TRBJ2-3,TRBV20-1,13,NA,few,CSARLGNTDTQYF
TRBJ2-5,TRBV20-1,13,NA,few,CSARGPARETQYF
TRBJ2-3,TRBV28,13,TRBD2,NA,CATKRGGTDTQYF
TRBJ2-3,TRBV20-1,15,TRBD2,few,CSARRAGESTDTQYF
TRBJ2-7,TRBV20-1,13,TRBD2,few,CSARETSGYEQYF
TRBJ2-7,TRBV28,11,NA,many,CASSFRAEQYF
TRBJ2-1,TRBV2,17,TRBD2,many,CASSGGSGGPNPDEQFF
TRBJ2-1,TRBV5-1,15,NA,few,CASSPTSSSYNEQFF
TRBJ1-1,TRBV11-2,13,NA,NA,CASSEGQETEAFF
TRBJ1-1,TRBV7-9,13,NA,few,CASSYSGGDEAFF
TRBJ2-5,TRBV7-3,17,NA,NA,CASSLLPIGAAKETQYF
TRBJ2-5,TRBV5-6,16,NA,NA,CASSHSGLNKRETQYF
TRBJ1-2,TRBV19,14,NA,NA,CASREQGSNYGYTF
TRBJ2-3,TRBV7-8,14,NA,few,CASSLGGIGDTQYF
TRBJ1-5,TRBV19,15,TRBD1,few,CASSIRTGPDQPQHF
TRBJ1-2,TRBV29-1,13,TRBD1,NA,CSVAGQGRDGYTF
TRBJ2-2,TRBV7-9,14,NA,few,CASSLAGGSGELFF
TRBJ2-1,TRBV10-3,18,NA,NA,CAISESMTIRSSYNEQFF
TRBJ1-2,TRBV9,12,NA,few,CASSNLNYGYTF
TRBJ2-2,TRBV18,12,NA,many,CASSGSTGELFF